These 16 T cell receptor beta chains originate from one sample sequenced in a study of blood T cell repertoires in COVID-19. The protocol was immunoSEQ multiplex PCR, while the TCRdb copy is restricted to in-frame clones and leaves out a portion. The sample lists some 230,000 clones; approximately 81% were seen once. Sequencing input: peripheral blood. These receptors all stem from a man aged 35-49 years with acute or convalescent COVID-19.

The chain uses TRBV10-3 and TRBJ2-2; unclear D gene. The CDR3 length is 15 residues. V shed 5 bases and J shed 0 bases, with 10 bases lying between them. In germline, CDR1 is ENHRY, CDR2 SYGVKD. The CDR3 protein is CAISPRESNTGELFF. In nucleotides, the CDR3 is TGTGCCATCAGTCCCCGAGAGTCGAACACCGGGGAGCTGTTTTTT.

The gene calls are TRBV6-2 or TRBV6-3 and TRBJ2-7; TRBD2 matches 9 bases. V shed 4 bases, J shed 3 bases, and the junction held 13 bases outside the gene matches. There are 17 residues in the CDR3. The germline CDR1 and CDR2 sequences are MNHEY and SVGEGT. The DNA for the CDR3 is TGTGCCAGCAGTTTCGTCGCAACTAGCGGGTACATCTACGAGCAGTACTTC. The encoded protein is CASSFVATSGYIYEQYF.

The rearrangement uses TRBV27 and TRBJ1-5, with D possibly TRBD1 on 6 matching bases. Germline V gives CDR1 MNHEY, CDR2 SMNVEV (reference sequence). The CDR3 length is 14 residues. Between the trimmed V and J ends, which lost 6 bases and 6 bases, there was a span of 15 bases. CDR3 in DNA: TGTGCCAGCAGCCGGGGAGGGGGATCTCAGCCCCAGCATTTT. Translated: CASSRGGGSQPQHF.

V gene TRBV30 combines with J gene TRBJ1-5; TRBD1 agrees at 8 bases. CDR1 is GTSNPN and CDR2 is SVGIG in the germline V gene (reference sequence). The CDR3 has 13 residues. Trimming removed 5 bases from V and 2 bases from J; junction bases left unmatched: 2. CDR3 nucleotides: TGTGCCTGGGCGGACAGGGGCAATCAGCCCCAGCATTTT. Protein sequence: CAWADRGNQPQHF.

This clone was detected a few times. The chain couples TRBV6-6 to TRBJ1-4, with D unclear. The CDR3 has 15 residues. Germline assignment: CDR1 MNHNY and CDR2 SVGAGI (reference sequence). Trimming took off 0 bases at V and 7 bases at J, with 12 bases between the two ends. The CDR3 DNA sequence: TGTGCCAGCAGTTACTCGAGTGGGCCCAGTGAAAAACTGTTTTTT. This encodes CASSYSSGPSEKLFF.

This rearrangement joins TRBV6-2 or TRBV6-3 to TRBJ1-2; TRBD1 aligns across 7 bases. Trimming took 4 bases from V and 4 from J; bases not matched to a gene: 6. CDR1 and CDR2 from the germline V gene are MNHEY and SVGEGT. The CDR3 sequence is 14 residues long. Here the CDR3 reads CASSSRTGGYGYTF. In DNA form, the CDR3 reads TGTGCCAGCAGTTCCCGGACAGGCGGCTATGGCTACACCTTC.

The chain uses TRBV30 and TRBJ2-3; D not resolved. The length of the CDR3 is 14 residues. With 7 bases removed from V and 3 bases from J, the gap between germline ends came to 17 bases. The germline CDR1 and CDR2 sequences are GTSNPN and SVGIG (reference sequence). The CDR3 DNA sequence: TGTGCCTCCACCCGCGGAATCGAGACAGATACGCAGTATTTT. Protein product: CASTRGIETDTQYF.

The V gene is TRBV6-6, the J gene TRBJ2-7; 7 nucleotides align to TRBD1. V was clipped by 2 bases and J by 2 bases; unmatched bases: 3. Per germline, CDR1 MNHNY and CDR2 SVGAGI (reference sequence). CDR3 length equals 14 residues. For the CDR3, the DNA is TGTGCCAGCAGTTACCCGGGACAGACCTACGAGCAGTACTTC. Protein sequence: CASSYPGQTYEQYF.

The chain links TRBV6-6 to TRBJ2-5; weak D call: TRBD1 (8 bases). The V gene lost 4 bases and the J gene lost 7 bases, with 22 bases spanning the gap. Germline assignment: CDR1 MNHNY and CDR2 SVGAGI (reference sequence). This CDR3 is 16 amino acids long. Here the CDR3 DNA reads TGTGCCAGCAGTTCAGGGGACAGGACTAGGGGGGGGACCCAGTACTTC. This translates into CASSSGDRTRGGTQYF.

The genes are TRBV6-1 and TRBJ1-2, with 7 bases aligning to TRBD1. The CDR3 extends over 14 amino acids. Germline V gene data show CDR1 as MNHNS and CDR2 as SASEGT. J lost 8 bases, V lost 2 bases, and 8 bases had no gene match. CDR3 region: CASSESGQTGGYTF. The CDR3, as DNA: TGTGCCAGCAGTGAATCGGGACAGACCGGGGGCTACACCTTC.

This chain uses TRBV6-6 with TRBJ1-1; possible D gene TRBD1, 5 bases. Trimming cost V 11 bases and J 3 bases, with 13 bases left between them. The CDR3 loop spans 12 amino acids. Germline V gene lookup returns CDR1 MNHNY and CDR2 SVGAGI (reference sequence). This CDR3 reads CAVTGWDTEAFF. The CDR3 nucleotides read TGTGCCGTTACAGGATGGGACACTGAAGCTTTCTTT.

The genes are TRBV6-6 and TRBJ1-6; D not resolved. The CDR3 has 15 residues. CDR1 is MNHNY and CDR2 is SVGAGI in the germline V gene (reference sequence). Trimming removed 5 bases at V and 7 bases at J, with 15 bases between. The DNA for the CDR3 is TGTGCCAGCAGTACAAGAACACCTCCGAATTCACCCCTCCACTTT. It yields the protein CASSTRTPPNSPLHF.

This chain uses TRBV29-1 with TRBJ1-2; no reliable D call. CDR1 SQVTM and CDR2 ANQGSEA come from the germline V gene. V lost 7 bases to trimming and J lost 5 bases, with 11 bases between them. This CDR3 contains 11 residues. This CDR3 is CSDSRGYGYTF. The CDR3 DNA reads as TGCAGCGATTCAAGAGGGTATGGCTACACCTTC.

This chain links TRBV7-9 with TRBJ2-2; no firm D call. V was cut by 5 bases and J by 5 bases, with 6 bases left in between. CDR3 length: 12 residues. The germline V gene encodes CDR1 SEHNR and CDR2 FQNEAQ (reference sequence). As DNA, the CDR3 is TGTGCCAGCAGCCCCAGTACCGGGGAGCTGTTTTTT. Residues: CASSPSTGELFF.

CDR3 protein: CASSPGTGTSPLHF. DNA for the CDR3: TGTGCCAGCTCACCCGGGACAGGTACTTCACCCCTCCACTTT. The J gene is TRBJ1-6, the V gene TRBV18; 8 positions agree with TRBD1. The germline CDR1 and CDR2 sequences are KGHSH and LQKENI. The CDR3 runs 14 residues. With V trimmed by 3 bases and J by 9 bases, 4 bases remained unmatched.

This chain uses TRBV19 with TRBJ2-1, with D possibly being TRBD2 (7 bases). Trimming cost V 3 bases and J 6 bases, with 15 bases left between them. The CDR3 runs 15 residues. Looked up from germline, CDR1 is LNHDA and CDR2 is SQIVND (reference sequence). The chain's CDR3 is CASSIKGGGINEQFF. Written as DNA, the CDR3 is TGTGCCAGTAGTATTAAGGGGGGGGGAATCAATGAGCAGTTCTTC.